The rows below give T cell receptor beta chains drawn from one sample of a study of blood T cell repertoires in COVID-19. TCRdb's table, derived via immunoSEQ multiplex PCR, lists solely in-frame clones and lacks some. The repertoire holds some 330,000 clones, with 70% to 90% as singletons. Sequenced: PBMCs or T cells enriched from blood (not recorded which). The source of these receptors is a man under 40 who had recovered from COVID-19. Each CDR3 is given with its conserved first and last residue. A D gene is named only where the DNA matches it firmly. Not all rows give a size; the values are once, few, many and, for expanded clones, a class.

clone_size j_call v_call d_call cdr3_nt cdr3_aa
- TRBJ1-2 TRBV29-1 - TGCAGCGTTCGCGGGCGGCAGTCCTATGGCTACACCTTC CSVRGRQSYGYTF
- TRBJ2-1 TRBV6-5 - TGTGCCAGCAGTTTTAGGGGCCCCTACAATGAGCAGTTCTTC CASSFRGPYNEQFF
- TRBJ1-3 TRBV3-1/TRBV3-2 - TGTGCCAGCAGCCAAGAACAGTGGATCTCTGGAAACACCATATATTTT CASSQEQWISGNTIYF
few TRBJ2-7 TRBV28 TRBD1 TGTGCCTGTTCCGGGACAGCCTACTACGAGCAGTACTTC CACSGTAYYEQYF
- TRBJ2-7 TRBV11-3 TRBD2 TGTGCCAGCAGCCCGAGAGGGACTAGCGGGAATTACGAGCAGTACTTC CASSPRGTSGNYEQYF
- TRBJ2-5 TRBV7-9 - TGTGCCAGCAGCTTAGCCGAGGGCAGGGGAGAGACCCAGTACTTC CASSLAEGRGETQYF
- TRBJ2-1 TRBV21-1 - TGTGCCAGCAGCAAATCGCTAGCGGGAGGGAGCTCCTACAATGAGCAGTTCTTC CASSKSLAGGSSYNEQFF
few TRBJ1-4 TRBV25-1 - TGTGCCAGCGCCGCCCCGGGCCCAGGGCGGGGTGAAAAACTGTTTTTT CASAAPGPGRGEKLFF
- TRBJ1-5 TRBV28 - TGTGCCAGCAGTTTCGGCAGGGCGAGCAATCAGCCCCAGCATTTT CASSFGRASNQPQHF
- TRBJ2-1 TRBV10-1 TRBD2 TGCGCCAGCAGTGAGTTGAGCGGGGGGGCCTACAATGAGCAGTTCTTC CASSELSGGAYNEQFF
- TRBJ2-7 TRBV7-9 TRBD1 TGTGCCAGCAGCTTCTGGTCAGGGGGCTTCGACGAGCAGTACTTC CASSFWSGGFDEQYF
- TRBJ2-5 TRBV5-1 - TGCGCCAGCACGTACAGCTACCAAGAGACCCAGTACTTC CASTYSYQETQYF
- TRBJ2-5 TRBV5-6 TRBD2 TGTGCCAGCAGCAGGGGACTAGCGGGGTACAATCAAGAGACCCAGTACTTC CASSRGLAGYNQETQYF
- TRBJ2-7 TRBV10-3 - TGTGCCATCAAGGAGACGGCCGATCGAAGCTACGAGCAGTACTTC CAIKETADRSYEQYF
- TRBJ1-5 TRBV28 - TGTGCCAGCAGTTTTCCCGACAGTTCGGGGGGTCAGCCCCAGCATTTT CASSFPDSSGGQPQHF
- TRBJ2-7 TRBV19 - TGTGCCAGTAGTAACTCCGACGGGTACGAGCAGTACTTC CASSNSDGYEQYF
- TRBJ1-1 TRBV3-1/TRBV3-2 TRBD1 TGTGCCAGCAGCAGACAGGGATTGAACACTGAAGCTTTCTTT CASSRQGLNTEAFF
- TRBJ1-1 TRBV12-3/TRBV12-4 - TGTGCCAGCAGTTCGATTAGTCGGGATGAAGCTTTCTTT CASSSISRDEAFF
- TRBJ1-3 TRBV27 - TGTGCCAGCAGTTCCCACAGGGAGGGTGGAAACACCATATATTTT CASSSHREGGNTIYF
- TRBJ1-2 TRBV28 TRBD1 TGTGCCAGCACCTTACCGGGACAGGGCTATGGCTACACCTTC CASTLPGQGYGYTF
- TRBJ2-1 TRBV7-9 TRBD2 TGTGCCAGCAGCTGGGCCCCTAGCGGGCCCCCCAATGAGCAGTTCTTC CASSWAPSGPPNEQFF
- TRBJ2-7 TRBV10-1 - TGCGCCAGCATAAGGGTCTGGAGGGAGCCCCACGAGCAGTACTTC CASIRVWREPHEQYF
once TRBJ2-3 TRBV28 - TGTGCCAGCAGTTTACGGGCCAGGGGCACAGATACGCAGTATTTT CASSLRARGTDTQYF
- TRBJ1-2 TRBV7-6 - TGTGCCAGCAGCTCGTACGACAGAGAACGAGGCTACACCTTC CASSSYDRERGYTF
- TRBJ2-3 TRBV4-2 - TGTGCCAGCAGCCAAGCCGTCAGGACAGATACGCAGTATTTT CASSQAVRTDTQYF
- TRBJ2-3 TRBV4-2 - TGTGCCAGCAGCCAAACGGGGAGCACAGATACGCAGTATTTT CASSQTGSTDTQYF
- TRBJ2-3 TRBV9 TRBD1 TGTGCCAGCAGCGTACGACAGGGATCCAGCACAGATACGCAGTATTTT CASSVRQGSSTDTQYF
- TRBJ2-2 TRBV6-1 - TGTGCCAGCAGTGAAGCTTTTAGTCTCACGGCCGGGGAGCTGTTTTTT CASSEAFSLTAGELFF
few TRBJ2-1 TRBV30 - TGTGCCTGGAGTGATGGCGGGGCGGGCAATGAGCAGTTCTTC CAWSDGGAGNEQFF
- TRBJ1-2 TRBV24-1 - TGTGCCACCAGTGGCCCGACAGCAAACTATGGCTACACCTTC CATSGPTANYGYTF
- TRBJ1-1 TRBV30 - TGTGCCTGGAGTCAAGGCGGGGGGGGTGAAGCTTTCTTT CAWSQGGGGEAFF
- TRBJ2-5 TRBV7-9 TRBD2 TGTGCCAGCAGCACTAGCGGAGAGACCCAGTACTTC CASSTSGETQYF